These 32 T cell receptor beta chains originate from one sample sequenced in a study of T cell responses to AZD1222 COVID-19 vaccine. The protocol was immunoSEQ multiplex PCR, while the TCRdb copy is restricted to in-frame clones and leaves out a portion. The repertoire has fewer than 150,000 clones, about 91% of them found once; the top ten carry roughly 10%. The sequencing here drew on peripheral blood, taken 28 days after the second AZD1222 dose. The receptors come from an adult who received the AZD1222 COVID-19 vaccine.

The rearrangement uses TRBV19 and TRBJ1-5; unclear D gene. The germline V and J ends were trimmed by 7 bases and 0 bases, with 13 bases remaining between them. The CDR3 sequence is 15 residues long. Per the germline V gene, CDR1 is LNHDA and CDR2 is SQIVND (reference sequence). CDR3 sequence (DNA): TGTGCCAGTACCCTAGGGAGCTATAGCAATCAGCCCCAGCATTTT. Its protein is CASTLGSYSNQPQHF.

The chain recombines TRBV27 with TRBJ1-2, with 10 bases that match TRBD1. The CDR3 consists of 14 residues. Per the germline V gene, CDR1 is MNHEY and CDR2 is SMNVEV (reference sequence). The V and J ends lost 3 bases and 8 bases, in that order; junction bases with no gene match: 6. The CDR3 nucleotides read TGTGCCAGCAGTTTCCTCGGACAGGGGGAAGGCTACACCTTC. Translating it yields CASSFLGQGEGYTF.

The chain carries TRBV7-9 and TRBJ1-2, with 7 nucleotides matching TRBD1. Germline V lookup: CDR1 SEHNR, CDR2 FQNEAQ (reference sequence). V dropped 7 bases and J dropped 4; count of bases not matched to a gene: 24. This CDR3 has 19 residues. The CDR3 DNA follows: TGTGCCAGCACCCTGTGGTATGGACAGGAGGGGATGCGGAGCTATGGCTACACCTTC. Protein product: CASTLWYGQEGMRSYGYTF.

This clone was seen a few times. The chain links TRBV4-3 to TRBJ1-1; 8 nucleotides agree with TRBD1. The CDR3 has 17 residues. The V segment lost 4 bases and the J segment 7 bases; nucleotides outside the gene matches: 17. Per the germline V gene, CDR1 is LGHNA and CDR2 is YSLEER. CDR3 protein: CASSPKKGPTGDIEAFF. In DNA form, the CDR3 reads TGCGCCAGCAGCCCTAAAAAGGGACCGACAGGGGACATTGAAGCTTTCTTT.

This rearrangement joins TRBV4-1 to TRBJ1-1; D unresolved. Germline V CDR1 and CDR2: MGHRA, YSYEKL. V lost 1 base to trimming and J lost 1 base, with 7 bases between them. There are 14 residues in the CDR3. CDR3 coding DNA: TGCGCCAGCAGCCAAGGGACGAAGAACACTGAAGCTTTCTTT. Translation: CASSQGTKNTEAFF.

This rearrangement joins TRBV6-5 to TRBJ2-2, with 8 bases fitting TRBD2. Germline V gene data show CDR1 as MNHEY and CDR2 as SVGAGI. The junction had 6 bases not matched to a gene; V was cut back by 7 bases and J by 2 bases. This CDR3 has 15 amino acids. The CDR3 protein is CASTSGGINTGELFF. The CDR3 nucleotides read TGTGCCAGCACCTCGGGAGGGATCAACACCGGGGAGCTGTTTTTT.

The chain employs TRBV10-3 and TRBJ1-2; 7 nucleotides match TRBD1. V trimming: 5 bases; J trimming: 6 bases; junction bases outside the gene matches: 3. The CDR3 sequence is 12 residues long. Per germline, CDR1 ENHRY and CDR2 SYGVKD. The CDR3 sequence: CAISTTGDGYTF. The CDR3 nucleotides are TGTGCCATCAGTACTACAGGGGATGGCTACACCTTC.

This chain joins TRBV4-1 and TRBJ1-2; 7 bases align to TRBD1. V gave up 6 bases and J gave up 3 bases; unmatched junction bases: 4. The CDR3 runs to 13 residues. Germline assignment: CDR1 MGHRA and CDR2 YSYEKL. The CDR3 bases are TGCGCCAGCAGGAAAGACAGGGACTATGGCTACACCTTC. Amino acids: CASRKDRDYGYTF.

This chain connects TRBV7-2 to TRBJ1-5, with D perhaps matching TRBD1 (5 bases). V lost 5 bases to trimming and J lost 0 bases, with 11 bases between them. Germline V gene lookup returns CDR1 SGHTA and CDR2 FQGNSA. The length of the CDR3 is 15 residues. The CDR3 nucleotides read TGTGCCAGCAGCCTAGGACATTATAGCAATCAGCCCCAGCATTTT. Translation: CASSLGHYSNQPQHF.

The chain recombines TRBV28 with TRBJ1-2; no definite D call. V was clipped by 1 base and J by 3 bases, with 3 bases between them. Germline-derived CDR1 and CDR2 are MDHEN and SYDVKM. This CDR3 is built from 12 residues. The CDR3 region is CASSLSHYGYTF. The CDR3 coding sequence is TGTGCCAGCAGTTTATCGCACTATGGCTACACCTTC.

This chain uses TRBV11-2 with TRBJ2-3; tentative D call: TRBD1 (5 bases). The CDR3 contains 13 residues. Germline-derived CDR1 and CDR2 are SGHAT and FQNNGV. V was trimmed by 5 bases and J by 2 bases, leaving 8 bases between them. The CDR3: CASSPGHTDTQYF. DNA of the CDR3: TGTGCCAGCAGCCCAGGACACACAGATACGCAGTATTTT.

The rearrangement uses TRBV27 and TRBJ1-2; D possibly corresponds to TRBD1 (6 bases). The germline V and J ends were trimmed by 9 bases and 3 bases, with 8 bases remaining between them. Germline CDR1 reads MNHEY; CDR2 reads SMNVEV (reference sequence). The CDR3 consists of 11 residues. Here the CDR3 DNA reads TGTGCCAGTGGACAGTACTATGGCTACACCTTC. This encodes CASGQYYGYTF.

The chain uses TRBV28 and TRBJ1-1; maybe TRBD1 (5 bases). In germline, CDR1 is MDHEN, CDR2 SYDVKM. The length of the CDR3 is 16 residues. Trimming removed 6 bases from V and 1 base from J, with 18 bases in between. This chain's CDR3 is CASSSGAAVGNTEAFF. The CDR3 DNA sequence: TGTGCCAGCAGCTCCGGGGCAGCAGTAGGGAACACTGAAGCTTTCTTT.

In nucleotides, the CDR3 is TGTGCCAGTAGTTTGAGTGACAGTTACGAGCAGTACTTC. This encodes CASSLSDSYEQYF. The chain employs TRBV19 and TRBJ2-7, with a weak D call TRBD1 (5 bases). The CDR3 runs 13 residues. The V end was cut by 5 bases, the J end by 4 bases, with 12 bases between. Germline CDR1 LNHDA, CDR2 SQIVND (reference sequence).

The table lists this clone with a count of one. The V and J genes are TRBV19 and TRBJ1-1, with 10 bases lining up with TRBD1. Germline trimming cut 3 bases from V and 8 bases from J; bases unmatched to any gene: 6. CDR1 is LNHDA and CDR2 is SQIVND in the germline V gene (reference sequence). The CDR3 consists of 14 residues. CDR3 loop: CASSIASGQGEAFF. For the CDR3, the DNA is TGTGCCAGTAGTATTGCGTCGGGACAGGGGGAAGCTTTCTTT.

The CDR3 nucleotides read TGTGCCAGCAGTGATGGGATATCTGGAAACACCATATATTTT. This sequence encodes CASSDGISGNTIYF. The chain is built from TRBV2 and TRBJ1-3; D unclear. CDR1 and CDR2 (germline): SNHLY, FYNNEI. The CDR3 is made up of 14 amino acids. V shed 3 bases and J shed 1 base, with 7 bases lying between them. The variable domain in full, with the rest retrieved from reference TRBV2 and TRBJ1-3, is EPEVTQTPSHQVTQMGQEVILRCVPISNHLYFYWYRQILGQKVEFLVSFYNNEISEKSEIFDDQFSVERPDGSNFTLKIRSTKLEDSAMYFCASSDGISGNTIYFGEGSWLTVV.

The rearrangement uses TRBV7-9 and TRBJ1-2; D unresolved. Germline lookup yields CDR1 SEHNR and CDR2 FQNEAQ (reference sequence). The CDR3 contains 13 residues. The V and J ends lost 2 bases and 4 bases respectively, with 8 bases between them. The CDR3 here is CASSLTGSYGYTF. DNA of the CDR3: TGTGCCAGCAGCTTAACGGGGAGCTATGGCTACACCTTC.

The genes are TRBV5-4 and TRBJ2-7, with D possibly TRBD2 on 5 matching bases. Per germline, CDR1 SGHNT and CDR2 YYREEE (reference sequence). Trimming took 0 bases from V and 6 from J, leaving 10 bases between them. The CDR3 runs 13 residues. The CDR3 is CASSLAPSSEQYF. For the CDR3, the DNA is TGTGCCAGCAGCTTGGCCCCTAGCAGCGAGCAGTACTTC.

V gene TRBV5-4 combines with J gene TRBJ2-1; the D gene is possibly TRBD1 (6 bases). Trimming removed 6 bases at V and 6 bases at J, with 19 bases between. CDR1 SGHNT and CDR2 YYREEE come from the germline V gene (reference sequence). The CDR3 covers 15 residues. In nucleotides, the CDR3 is TGTGCCAGCACCCAACAAAAGACAGGAGGCAATGAGCAGTTCTTC. Translation gives CASTQQKTGGNEQFF.

The chain employs TRBV2 and TRBJ2-1; 7 bases match TRBD2. CDR1 SNHLY and CDR2 FYNNEI come from the germline V gene. The CDR3 totals 13 residues. CDR3 bases: TGTGGTGGGGGGGTCTGGGAGCAAAATGAGCAGTTCTTC. Translating it yields CGGGVWEQNEQFF.

In its sample, this clone was seen a few times. The chain joins TRBV3-1 (or the pseudogene TRBV3-2) to TRBJ1-2, with TRBD1 identical over 9 bases. The germline gives CDR1 LGHDT, CDR2 YNNKEL (reference sequence). The junction had 7 bases not matched to a gene; V was cut back by 4 bases and J by 4 bases. The CDR3 contains 15 residues. Here the CDR3 DNA reads TGTGCCAGCAGCCTTACAGGGGGCCAAATCTATGGCTACACCTTC. Translated, it gives CASSLTGGQIYGYTF.

The CDR3 DNA sequence: TGTGCCAGCAGCTTAGGGAGCGGGAGGATCTACAATGAGCAGTTCTTC. Its protein product is CASSLGSGRIYNEQFF. The chain uses TRBV13 and TRBJ2-1, with 9 bases identical to TRBD2. V gave up 0 bases and J gave up 3 bases; unmatched junction bases: 3. Germline loops: CDR1 PRHDT, CDR2 FYEKMQ (reference sequence). The CDR3 contains 16 residues.

The chain carries TRBV12-3 or TRBV12-4 and TRBJ2-1; unclear D gene. V dropped 7 bases and J dropped 3 bases, with 10 bases sitting between them. CDR3 length: 13 amino acids. CDR3 in DNA: TGTGCCAGCACCCGGACGGTCTACAATGAGCAGTTCTTC. It encodes CASTRTVYNEQFF.

The V and J genes are TRBV18 and TRBJ2-1; no firm D call. The germline gives CDR1 KGHSH, CDR2 LQKENI. This CDR3 region has 12 residues. V was clipped by 2 bases and J by 9 bases, with 8 bases between them. CDR3 sequence: CASSPGDTEQFF. CDR3 nucleotide sequence: TGTGCCAGCTCACCAGGAGACACTGAGCAGTTCTTC. Looking up the rest from reference TRBV18 and TRBJ2-1 gives the full variable domain: NAGVMQNPRHLVRRRGQEARLRCSPMKGHSHVYWYRQLPEEGLKFMVYLQKENIIDESGMPKERFSAEFPKEGPSILRIQQVVRGDSAAYFCASSPGDTEQFFGPGTRLTVL.

The V gene is TRBV4-1, the J gene TRBJ1-2, with D unclear. From germline, CDR1 is MGHRA and CDR2 YSYEKL. This CDR3 is built from 12 residues. V lost 6 bases and J lost 4, with 9 bases in between. The CDR3: CASRGLFYGYTF. CDR3 sequence (DNA): TGCGCCAGCAGGGGCCTTTTCTATGGCTACACCTTC.

The V gene is TRBV6-1, the J gene TRBJ1-5; D not certain. Germline CDR1 and CDR2: MNHNS and SASEGT. V lost 3 bases and J 5 bases, leaving 5 bases between the germline ends. The CDR3 has 12 amino acids. The CDR3 bases are TGTGCCAGCAGTGACCGGTATCAGCCCCAGCATTTT. Amino acid sequence: CASSDRYQPQHF.

The rearrangement joins TRBV3-1 (or the pseudogene TRBV3-2) to TRBJ1-2; D possibly corresponds to TRBD1 (6 bases). CDR1 and CDR2 (germline): LGHDT, YNNKEL (reference sequence). Trimming took 3 bases from V and 4 from J, leaving 9 bases between them. The length of the CDR3 is 13 residues. CDR3 protein: CASSHDRRYGYTF. DNA for the CDR3: TGTGCCAGCAGCCACGACAGGCGCTATGGCTACACCTTC.

This chain links TRBV7-2 with TRBJ2-1; 9 nucleotides line up with TRBD1. Germline CDR1 SGHTA, CDR2 FQGNSA. This CDR3 contains 15 residues. Losses at the gene ends were 2 bases for V and 8 bases for J; bases not matched to a gene: 7. The CDR3 loop is CASSLNGTGRHEQFF. In nucleotides, the CDR3 is TGTGCCAGCAGCTTAAACGGGACAGGGCGCCATGAGCAGTTCTTC.

This clone appeared a single time. The chain employs TRBV19 and TRBJ2-7; 7 bases are shared with TRBD2. V shed 4 bases and J 2 bases; nucleotides not matched to a gene: 5. CDR1 and CDR2 (germline): LNHDA, SQIVND (reference sequence). CDR3 length: 14 residues. CDR3 region: CASSTGLVTYEQYF. The CDR3 DNA is TGTGCCAGTAGTACCGGACTAGTAACCTACGAGCAGTACTTC.

The chain links TRBV7-2 to TRBJ2-2; TRBD1 aligns across 8 bases. With V trimmed by 3 bases and J by 5 bases, 8 bases remained unmatched. This CDR3 spans 16 amino acids. CDR1 is SGHTA and CDR2 is FQGNSA in the germline V gene. The CDR3 here is CASSLGQGAWTGELFF. The DNA for the CDR3 is TGTGCCAGCAGCTTGGGCCAGGGGGCCTGGACCGGGGAGCTGTTTTTT.

The chain recombines TRBV15 with TRBJ2-3, with D possibly being TRBD1 (5 bases). The CDR3 runs to 15 residues. Germline loops: CDR1 LNHNV, CDR2 YYDKDF (reference sequence). With 0 bases removed from V and 5 bases from J, the gap between germline ends came to 12 bases. The CDR3, as DNA: TGTGCCACCAGCAGAGAGGCAGGGTGGGTAGATACGCAGTATTTT. Residues: CATSREAGWVDTQYF.

This chain links TRBV5-4 with TRBJ2-2; D gene ambiguous. This CDR3 has 15 amino acids. CDR1 is SGHNT and CDR2 is YYREEE in the germline V gene (reference sequence). V lost 4 bases, J lost 6 bases, and 16 bases lay in between. CDR3: CASSLLGVEAGELFF. DNA for the CDR3: TGTGCCAGCAGCCTTCTAGGCGTAGAGGCCGGGGAGCTGTTTTTT.